These 24 T cell receptor beta chains share one sample of origin, sequenced in a study of cytomegalovirus exposure and HLA in healthy donors. Method: immunoSEQ multiplex PCR; TCRdb's copy keeps in-frame clones and lacks some. The sample records roughly 120,000 clones, approximately 88% being singletons. The sequenced sample consisted of PBMCs. The receptors shown here come from a man between 18 and 29 years old in good health and CMV-seronegative.

This rearrangement joins TRBV4-1 to TRBJ1-5; D possibly corresponds to TRBD1 (5 bases). The CDR3 has 19 amino acids. Germline CDR1 and CDR2: MGHRA and YSYEKL. V was trimmed by 1 base and J by 3 bases, leaving 22 bases between them. The CDR3 DNA reads TGCGCCAGCAGCCAAGGGGGCAAAGGGTCCCGGGCCCTCAATCAGCCCCAGCATTTT. It translates to CASSQGGKGSRALNQPQHF.

V gene TRBV18 combines with J gene TRBJ2-7; the match to TRBD1 covers 10 bases. Trimming removed 3 bases from V and 3 bases from J; junction bases left unmatched: 2. This CDR3 has 14 amino acids. Germline CDR1 is KGHSH and CDR2 is LQKENI. The CDR3 spells CASSPGQGNYEQYF. DNA for the CDR3: TGTGCCAGCTCACCGGGACAGGGGAACTACGAGCAGTACTTC.

This clone has only a few counts. The chain employs TRBV13 and TRBJ2-1; 9 bases map to TRBD2. CDR1 PRHDT and CDR2 FYEKMQ come from the germline V gene (reference sequence). Trimming removed 5 bases from V and 0 bases from J; junction bases left unmatched: 8. CDR3 size: 17 residues. The CDR3: CASSPGTSRSSYNEQFF. The CDR3 bases are TGTGCCAGCAGCCCTGGGACTAGCCGGAGCTCCTACAATGAGCAGTTCTTC.

The sample holds a few counts of this clone. The V gene is TRBV27, the J gene TRBJ2-1; 11 bases are a match to TRBD2. With 7 bases clipped from V and 4 bases from J, the junction kept 9 bases outside the gene matches. CDR1 MNHEY and CDR2 SMNVEV come from the germline V gene (reference sequence). The length of the CDR3 is 16 residues. The DNA for the CDR3 is TGTGCCAGCAAACCTAGCGGGAGGTCCCAATACAATGAGCAGTTCTTC. Protein sequence: CASKPSGRSQYNEQFF.

This chain links TRBV2 with TRBJ2-7; D is unresolved. The CDR3 totals 12 residues. Germline V gene sequence: CDR1 SNHLY, CDR2 FYNNEI. V lost 6 bases and J 3 bases, leaving 9 bases between the germline ends. This CDR3 reads CASRPYSYEQYF. The CDR3 DNA is TGTGCCAGCAGGCCCTACAGCTACGAGCAGTACTTC.

This chain connects TRBV28 to TRBJ1-2, with D perhaps TRBD1 (6 bases). The CDR3 runs to 14 residues. The V end lost 2 bases, the J end lost 5 bases, and 12 bases lay between the germline ends. Germline assignment: CDR1 MDHEN and CDR2 SYDVKM. The CDR3 region has the DNA TGTGCCAGCAGTTTACAGGGGATTTTATATGGCTACACCTTC. It specifies CASSLQGILYGYTF.

V usage is TRBV4-1 and J usage is TRBJ2-1; TRBD2 agrees at 7 bases. The CDR3 is 17 residues long. Germline V gene data show CDR1 as MGHRA and CDR2 as YSYEKL. The junction had 11 bases not matched to a gene; V was cut back by 2 bases and J by 4 bases. The CDR3 nucleotides are TGCGCCAGCAGCCAAAGTTCAGGGAGGGGTGGTTACAATGAGCAGTTCTTC. Its translation is CASSQSSGRGGYNEQFF.

This clone appeared a few times. The gene calls are TRBV7-9 and TRBJ1-2; possibly TRBD1 for D (5 bases). V lost 1 base, J lost 7 bases, and 13 bases lay in between. Germline V lookup: CDR1 SEHNR, CDR2 FQNEAQ (reference sequence). CDR3 length equals 14 residues. This CDR3 reads CASSLGDSLGGYTF. The CDR3 bases are TGTGCCAGCAGCTTAGGCGACAGTTTAGGTGGCTACACCTTC.

The gene calls are TRBV5-8 and TRBJ1-2, with 7 bases that match TRBD1. Germline V gives CDR1 SGHTS, CDR2 YDEGEE. Trimming removed 2 bases from V and 2 bases from J; junction bases left unmatched: 6. CDR3 size: 15 residues. In nucleotides, the CDR3 is TGTGCCAGCAGCTTTGACAGGGTTTACAACTATGGCTACACCTTC. This translates into CASSFDRVYNYGYTF.

This chain joins TRBV10-1 and TRBJ1-1, with 7 positions matching TRBD1. The CDR3 contains 14 residues. Germline V gene lookup returns CDR1 WNHNN and CDR2 SYGVQD (reference sequence). V lost 6 bases, J lost 5 bases, and 9 bases stayed unmatched. CDR3 DNA: TGCGCCAGCAGCGAAACAGGGGTGGGGACTGAAGCTTTCTTT. Protein sequence: CASSETGVGTEAFF.

The rearrangement uses TRBV10-3 and TRBJ2-1, with 8 bases lining up with TRBD2. This CDR3 region has 13 residues. Germline V gives CDR1 ENHRY, CDR2 SYGVKD. V shed 9 bases, J shed 5 bases, and the junction held 6 bases outside the gene matches. CDR3 sequence reads: CAMGLGDDNEQFF. Here the CDR3 DNA reads TGTGCCATGGGACTAGGGGATGACAATGAGCAGTTCTTC.

This chain uses TRBV9 with TRBJ2-7, with D possibly matching TRBD2 (5 bases). The V gene's germline CDR1 is SGDLS and CDR2 YYNGEE. The CDR3 extends over 14 amino acids. The V and J ends lost 0 bases and 6 bases respectively, with 13 bases between them. The CDR3 here is CASSVGLVEGEQYF. CDR3 nucleotides: TGTGCCAGCAGCGTAGGGTTAGTAGAGGGCGAGCAGTACTTC.

The chain joins TRBV19 to TRBJ1-5; 7 bases fit TRBD1. The V segment lost 7 bases and the J segment 0 bases; nucleotides outside the gene matches: 9. CDR3 size: 16 residues. CDR1 and CDR2 (germline): LNHDA, SQIVND (reference sequence). CDR3 region: CASNRQGWYSNQPQHF. The CDR3 bases are TGTGCCAGTAATCGACAGGGTTGGTATAGCAATCAGCCCCAGCATTTT.

The chain is built from TRBV30 and TRBJ1-3; D perhaps matches TRBD1 (6 bases). V was cut by 3 bases and J by 2 bases, with 17 bases left in between. CDR3 length equals 16 residues. Germline V gene data show CDR1 as GTSNPN and CDR2 as SVGIG (reference sequence). Here the CDR3 DNA reads TGTGCCTGGAGACAGGGATTATACTTTCCTGGAAACACCATATATTTT. Its protein is CAWRQGLYFPGNTIYF.

This clone was picked up one time. This sequence joins TRBV19 and TRBJ2-4, with D maybe TRBD2 (5 bases). CDR3 length: 16 amino acids. CDR1 is LNHDA, CDR2 SQIVND, per germline (reference sequence). V was trimmed by 3 bases and J by 3 bases, leaving 15 bases between them. The CDR3 spells CASSISGAVIKNIQYF. CDR3 coding DNA: TGTGCCAGTAGTATTTCTGGAGCGGTAATCAAAAACATTCAGTACTTC.

This chain links TRBV10-2 with TRBJ1-2, with 8 bases aligning to TRBD1. The CDR3 sequence is 9 residues long. Germline values: CDR1 WSHSY, CDR2 SAAADI. V was clipped by 11 bases and J by 8 bases; unmatched bases: 1. CDR3: CARDRGYTF. CDR3 nucleotides: TGCGCCCGGGACAGGGGCTACACCTTC.

The rearrangement links TRBV6-5 to TRBJ1-1; D unclear. CDR3 length: 13 amino acids. The V and J ends lost 6 bases and 2 bases respectively, with 10 bases between them. Germline CDR1 reads MNHEY; CDR2 reads SVGAGI. The CDR3 protein is CASSPEINTEAFF. The CDR3 nucleotides read TGTGCCAGCAGCCCAGAAATAAACACTGAAGCTTTCTTT.

This clone was seen only once. This rearrangement joins TRBV6-1 to TRBJ2-5; TRBD1 matches 7 bases. V gave up 4 bases and J gave up 1 base; unmatched junction bases: 12. The CDR3 runs to 17 residues. Looked up from germline, CDR1 is MNHNS and CDR2 is SASEGT. The chain's CDR3 is CASSAQFIQGIQETQYF. The CDR3 nucleotides read TGTGCCAGCAGTGCACAATTTATACAGGGGATCCAAGAGACCCAGTACTTC.

The chain couples TRBV5-1 to TRBJ2-7, with TRBD1 identical over 9 bases. CDR1 is SGHRS and CDR2 is YFSETQ in the germline V gene. The trim removed 4 bases at V and 7 bases at J, leaving 6 bases unmatched. This CDR3 contains 13 residues. Here the CDR3 reads CASSIQGAGEQYF. The CDR3 DNA sequence: TGCGCCAGCAGCATACAGGGGGCGGGTGAGCAGTACTTC.

This sequence joins TRBV4-2 and TRBJ2-1; 9 nucleotides agree with TRBD2. V lost 2 bases to trimming and J lost 5 bases; unmatched junction nucleotides: 4. The CDR3 contains 15 residues. Germline V gene lookup returns CDR1 LGHNA and CDR2 YNFKEQ. CDR3 sequence (DNA): TGTGCCAGCAGCCAACGGACTAGCGCAAACAATGAGCAGTTCTTC. Translating it yields CASSQRTSANNEQFF.

This clone was observed a handful of times. This chain links TRBV4-1 with TRBJ1-1, with TRBD1 identical over 7 bases. With V trimmed by 4 bases and J by 7 bases, 6 bases remained unmatched. The CDR3 runs to 13 residues. Germline V lookup: CDR1 MGHRA, CDR2 YSYEKL. CDR3 region: CASSPRDSYEAFF. The CDR3 region has the DNA TGCGCCAGCAGCCCCCGGGACAGCTATGAAGCTTTCTTT.

The chain links TRBV11-2 to TRBJ2-7, with TRBD1 matching over 7 bases. Trimming removed 4 bases from V and 6 bases from J; junction bases left unmatched: 6. This CDR3 region has 13 residues. In germline, CDR1 is SGHAT, CDR2 FQNNGV. CDR3 region: CASSSGQPSEQYF. The CDR3 DNA is TGTGCCAGCAGCTCGGGACAGCCATCCGAGCAGTACTTC.

The chain's CDR3 is CASSQETQGSLDEQFF. In nucleotides, the CDR3 is TGCGCCAGCAGCCAAGAAACCCAGGGTAGCTTGGATGAGCAGTTCTTC. The chain links TRBV4-1 to TRBJ2-1; maybe TRBD1 (5 bases). V dropped 0 bases and J dropped 8 bases, with 17 bases sitting between them. The CDR3 consists of 16 residues. The V gene's germline CDR1 is MGHRA and CDR2 YSYEKL.

The chain employs TRBV28 and TRBJ1-2; no definite D call. The CDR3 runs to 13 residues. The V and J ends lost 2 bases and 2 bases respectively, with 6 bases between them. Germline lookup yields CDR1 MDHEN and CDR2 SYDVKM. The CDR3 loop is CASSLEPNYGYTF. The CDR3 DNA is TGTGCCAGCAGTTTAGAGCCGAACTATGGCTACACCTTC.